Below are 18 T cell receptor beta chains sequenced from a single sample in a study of T-cell reconstitution after alpha-beta-depleted transplantation in children. TCRbeta library preparation incorporated unique molecular identifiers. Each CDR3 protein is one row after TCRdb ran MiXCR on the PCR reads. The table lists 900,000 or so distinct CDR3 sequences, around 17% of them singletons, with approximately 4.5% in the top ten. Source: PBMCs, mostly from graft donor cells, taken 360 days after TCRalphabeta/CD19-depleted stem cell transplant. The receptor set was obtained from a male patient aged 10 to 17 who had a stem cell transplant for acute lymphoblastic leukemia, so the T cells may come from the graft donor.

The genes are TRBV10-3 and TRBJ2-1, with 16 bases matching TRBD2. This CDR3 has 16 amino acids. With 2 bases clipped from V and 6 bases from J, the junction kept 1 base outside the gene matches. CDR1 and CDR2 from the germline V gene are ENHRY and SYGVKD. CDR3 DNA: TGTGCCATCAGTGAGGGGACTAGCGGGAGGGGCAATGAGCAGTTCTTC. Its translation is CAISEGTSGRGNEQFF.

The CDR3 protein is CASSLLPTTGVEQYF. CDR3 sequence (DNA): TGTGCCAGCAGCTTACTTCCGACTACAGGGGTAGAGCAGTACTTC. The chain carries TRBV7-2 and TRBJ2-7; 7 positions agree with TRBD1. This CDR3 spans 15 amino acids. J was trimmed by 7 bases and V by 2 bases; bases with no gene match: 11. Germline CDR1 is SGHTA and CDR2 is FQGNSA.

This clonotype turned up a few times. V usage is TRBV7-6 and J usage is TRBJ2-2, with TRBD2 as a possible D gene (6 bases). The V gene's germline CDR1 is SGHVS and CDR2 FNYEAQ. The V and J ends lost 8 bases and 2 bases respectively, with 18 bases between them. The CDR3 totals 16 residues. CDR3 nucleotide sequence: TGTGCCAGCCGAGAGCGGCTAGCGATAAACACCGGGGAGCTGTTTTTT. Protein: CASRERLAINTGELFF.

J is TRBJ2-7 and V is TRBV27; the D call may be TRBD1 or TRBD2 (5 bases each). Trimming pared 6 bases from V and 3 bases from J, leaving 21 bases between. The CDR3 extends over 16 amino acids. The germline V gene has CDR1 MNHEY and CDR2 SMNVEV (reference sequence). CDR3 region: CASSPWDPWEGYEQYF. The CDR3, as DNA: TGTGCCAGCAGCCCCTGGGACCCCTGGGAAGGCTACGAGCAGTACTTC.

The chain couples TRBV18 to TRBJ2-7; weak D call: TRBD1 (6 bases). Germline CDR1 reads KGHSH; CDR2 reads LQKENI. Trimming removed 6 bases at V and 4 bases at J, with 13 bases between. This CDR3 contains 13 residues. CDR3 amino acids: CASSVDRIYEQYF. The CDR3 nucleotides read TGTGCCAGCTCGGTAGACAGGATATACGAGCAGTACTTC.

In this sample, this clonotype turned up a few times. The V and J genes are TRBV12-3 or TRBV12-4 and TRBJ2-7; D gene unclear. V was pared by 2 bases and J by 11 bases, with 16 bases between. The CDR3 length is 13 residues. DNA of the CDR3: TGTGCCAGCAGTTTATCCCGTCCCTTCTGTGAGTACTTC. Encoded protein: CASSLSRPFCEYF.

This clonotype occurred many times. V and J are TRBV20-1 and TRBJ1-3; TRBD1 might be the D (6 bases). V lost 0 bases to trimming and J lost 3 bases, with 12 bases between them. The CDR3 contains 15 residues. From germline, CDR1 is DFQATT and CDR2 SNEGSKA (reference sequence). In DNA form, the CDR3 reads TGCAGTGCTAGAGAGCACAGGGCAAATGGAAACACCATATATTTT. Translating it yields CSAREHRANGNTIYF.

In this sample, this clonotype turned up a few times. The rearrangement joins TRBV27 to TRBJ2-7; TRBD1 matches at 8 bases. Germline CDR1 and CDR2: MNHEY and SMNVEV (reference sequence). This CDR3 spans 15 amino acids. V was clipped by 5 bases and J by 1 base; unmatched bases: 7. DNA of the CDR3: TGTGCCAGCAGTACCCGCAGGGGGCGTTCCTACGAGCAGTACTTC. This sequence encodes CASSTRRGRSYEQYF.

The chain recombines TRBV4-2 with TRBJ1-4; 12 nucleotides align to TRBD1. CDR1 and CDR2 (germline): LGHNA, YNFKEQ. The V gene end was trimmed by 1 base and the J gene end by 4 bases; junction bases not matched to a gene: 7. CDR3 length equals 18 residues. CDR3 coding DNA: TGTGCCAGCAGCCAAGGGGACAGGGGGCATCGGGTTAATGAAAAACTGTTTTTT. Protein product: CASSQGDRGHRVNEKLFF.

The chain uses TRBV11-2 and TRBJ2-3; 9 bases agree with TRBD2. V shed 5 bases and J 7 bases; nucleotides not matched to a gene: 10. Germline V gene lookup returns CDR1 SGHAT and CDR2 FQNNGV. The CDR3 sequence is 15 residues long. In DNA, the CDR3 is TGTGCCAGCAGCCCCGAGGCTAGCGGGATATATACGCAGTATTTT. This translates into CASSPEASGIYTQYF.

CDR3 loop: CSASRSSTGELFF. The CDR3 nucleotides are TGCAGTGCTAGCAGATCTTCAACCGGGGAGCTGTTTTTT. The chain is built from TRBV20-1 and TRBJ2-2, with D unclear. Germline CDR1 is DFQATT and CDR2 is SNEGSKA (reference sequence). The CDR3 has 13 amino acids. V shed 3 bases and J shed 5 bases, with 10 bases lying between them.

This CDR3 is CASSLLGPSGRALADTQYF. The CDR3 DNA is TGCGCCAGCAGCTTATTGGGACCTAGCGGGAGGGCCCTGGCAGATACGCAGTATTTT. The rearrangement uses TRBV5-1 and TRBJ2-3; TRBD2 matches at 12 bases. Germline V gene data show CDR1 as SGHRS and CDR2 as YFSETQ. V gave up 2 bases and J gave up 4 bases; unmatched junction bases: 14. The CDR3 consists of 19 residues. Combining the CDR3 with reference TRBV5-1 and TRBJ2-3 gives the whole variable domain KAGVTQTPRYLIKTRGQQVTLSCSPISGHRSVSWYQQTPGQGLQFLFEYFSETQRNKGNFPGRFSGRQFSNSRSEMNVSTLELGDSALYLCASSLLGPSGRALADTQYFGPGTRLTVL.

In its sample, this clonotype was seen a few times. The chain recombines TRBV15 with TRBJ2-1; TRBD2 matches at 10 bases. Trimming at V came to 7 bases and at J to 6 bases, leaving 6 bases not matched to a gene. CDR3 length equals 14 residues. Germline V CDR1 and CDR2: LNHNV, YYDKDF (reference sequence). CDR3 sequence: CATKGGLAFNEQFF. The CDR3, as DNA: TGTGCCACCAAGGGGGGACTAGCGTTCAATGAGCAGTTCTTC.

The rearrangement links TRBV19 to TRBJ2-1; D may be TRBD1 (5 bases). Trimming removed 1 base at V and 1 base at J, with 14 bases between. CDR1 is LNHDA and CDR2 is SQIVND in the germline V gene (reference sequence). The CDR3 sequence is 17 residues long. The CDR3 DNA reads TGTGCCAGTAGTATAGTCGGACATTTTTTTTCCTACAATGAGCAGTTCTTC. It yields the protein CASSIVGHFFSYNEQFF.

The chain joins TRBV12-3 or TRBV12-4 to TRBJ1-2; TRBD1 aligns across 8 bases. With 2 bases clipped from V and 6 bases from J, the junction kept 11 bases outside the gene matches. This CDR3 comprises 16 residues. For the CDR3, the DNA is TGTGCCAGCAGTTTACCGTTCCAGGGGGCGCAAAATGGCTACACCTTC. Translation: CASSLPFQGAQNGYTF.

This clonotype showed up many times. The rearrangement uses TRBV15 and TRBJ2-1; 9 bases are a match to TRBD2. The trim removed 7 bases at V and 5 bases at J, leaving 6 bases unmatched. This CDR3 has 14 amino acids. Germline loops: CDR1 LNHNV, CDR2 YYDKDF (reference sequence). This CDR3 is CATTKGLANNEQFF. CDR3 bases: TGTGCCACCACCAAAGGACTAGCGAACAATGAGCAGTTCTTC.

The V and J genes are TRBV9 and TRBJ2-1; D could derive from TRBD1 or TRBD2 (5 bases each). Trimming removed 9 bases at V and 6 bases at J, with 13 bases between. This CDR3 comprises 12 residues. Germline assignment: CDR1 SGDLS and CDR2 YYNGEE. The CDR3 loop is CATGTDPNEQFF. CDR3 DNA: TGTGCCACCGGGACCGACCCCAATGAGCAGTTCTTC.

The V and J genes are TRBV7-8 and TRBJ2-1; 8 nucleotides agree with TRBD2. The CDR3 is made up of 15 amino acids. CDR1 and CDR2 from the germline V gene are SGHVS and FQNEAQ. V gave up 2 bases and J gave up 8 bases; unmatched junction bases: 8. The CDR3 bases are TGTGCCAGCAGCTTACTCAGGACTAGCAAGTATGAGCAGTTCTTC. Translated: CASSLLRTSKYEQFF.